Only a few counts were recorded for the clone carrying this T cell receptor beta chain. The germline CDR1 and CDR2 sequences are WSHSY and SAAADI. V was trimmed by 2 bases and J by 3 bases, leaving 11 bases between them. This CDR3 has 14 amino acids. TCRdb reprocessed the 5' RACE reads with MiXCR, giving one entry per CDR3 protein. The sample yields 1.5 million to 2 million distinct CDR3 sequences, 32% seen once. This entry belongs to a study of identical twins. The chain employs TRBV10-2 and TRBJ2-7; maybe TRBD2 (6 bases). This clonotype was obtained from a newborn girl in good health. Sample: cord blood. As DNA, the CDR3 is TGCGCCAGCAGTGAGCCGACTAGGATCTACGAGCAGTACTTC. Encoded protein: CASSEPTRIYEQYF.